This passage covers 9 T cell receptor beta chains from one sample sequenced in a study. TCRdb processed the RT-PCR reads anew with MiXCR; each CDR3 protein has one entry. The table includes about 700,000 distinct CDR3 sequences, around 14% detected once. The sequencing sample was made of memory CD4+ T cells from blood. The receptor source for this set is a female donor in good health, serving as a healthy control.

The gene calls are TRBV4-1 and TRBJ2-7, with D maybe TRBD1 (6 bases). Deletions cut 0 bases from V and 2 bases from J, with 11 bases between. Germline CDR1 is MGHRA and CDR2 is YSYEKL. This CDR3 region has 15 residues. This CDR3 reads CASSQDPDRTYEQYF. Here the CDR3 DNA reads TGCGCCAGCAGCCAAGATCCGGACAGAACCTACGAGCAGTACTTC.

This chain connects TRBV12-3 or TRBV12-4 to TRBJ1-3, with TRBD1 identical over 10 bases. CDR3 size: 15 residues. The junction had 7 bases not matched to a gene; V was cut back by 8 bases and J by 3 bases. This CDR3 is CASGTGVGSGNTIYF. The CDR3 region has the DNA TGTGCCAGCGGGACAGGGGTCGGTAGTGGAAACACCATATATTTT.

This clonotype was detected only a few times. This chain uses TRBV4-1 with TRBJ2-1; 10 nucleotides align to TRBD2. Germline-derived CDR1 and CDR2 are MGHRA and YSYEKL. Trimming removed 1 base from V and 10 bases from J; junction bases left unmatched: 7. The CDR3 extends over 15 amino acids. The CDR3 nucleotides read TGCGCCAGCAGCCAAGCTCTAGCGGGAGCTTCCGAGCAGTTCTTC. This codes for CASSQALAGASEQFF.

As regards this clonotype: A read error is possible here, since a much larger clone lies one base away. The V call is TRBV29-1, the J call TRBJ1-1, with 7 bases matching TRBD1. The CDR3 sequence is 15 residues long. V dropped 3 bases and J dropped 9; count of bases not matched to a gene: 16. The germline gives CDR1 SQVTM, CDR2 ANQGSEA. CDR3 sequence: CSVESVRQGRPKAFF. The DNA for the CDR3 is TGCAGCGTTGAGTCAGTACGACAGGGAAGACCTAAAGCTTTCTTT. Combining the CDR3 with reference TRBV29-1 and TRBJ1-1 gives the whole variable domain SAVISQKPSRDICQRGTSLTIQCQVDSQVTMMFWYRQQPGQSLTLIATANQGSEATYESGFVIDKFPISRPNLTFSTLTVSNMSPEDSSIYLCSVESVRQGRPKAFFGQGTRLTVV.

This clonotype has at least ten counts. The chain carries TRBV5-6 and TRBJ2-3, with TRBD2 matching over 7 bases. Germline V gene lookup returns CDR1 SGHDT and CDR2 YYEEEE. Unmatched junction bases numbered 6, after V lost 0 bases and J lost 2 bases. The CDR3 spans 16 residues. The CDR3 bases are TGTGCCAGCAGCTTGGCATCTAGCGGTTACACAGATACGCAGTATTTT. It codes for CASSLASSGYTDTQYF.

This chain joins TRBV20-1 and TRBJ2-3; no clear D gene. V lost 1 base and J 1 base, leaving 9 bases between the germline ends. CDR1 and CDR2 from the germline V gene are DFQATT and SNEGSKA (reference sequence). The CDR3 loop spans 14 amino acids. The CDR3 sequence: CSARVLQGTDTQYF. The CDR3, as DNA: TGCAGTGCTAGAGTATTGCAGGGCACAGATACGCAGTATTTT.

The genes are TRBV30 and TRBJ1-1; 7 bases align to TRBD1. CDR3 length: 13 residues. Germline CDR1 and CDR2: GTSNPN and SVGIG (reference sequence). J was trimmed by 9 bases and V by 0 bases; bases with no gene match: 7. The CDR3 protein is CAWSVQGVTKAFF. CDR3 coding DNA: TGTGCCTGGAGTGTCCAGGGGGTAACAAAAGCTTTCTTT.

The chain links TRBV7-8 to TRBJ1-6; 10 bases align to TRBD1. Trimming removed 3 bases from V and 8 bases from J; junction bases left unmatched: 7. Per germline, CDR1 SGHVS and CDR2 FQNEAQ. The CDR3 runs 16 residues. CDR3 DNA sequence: TGTGCCAGCAGCTTGGGGACAGGGGCTCGGGATTCACCCCTCCACTTT. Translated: CASSLGTGARDSPLHF.

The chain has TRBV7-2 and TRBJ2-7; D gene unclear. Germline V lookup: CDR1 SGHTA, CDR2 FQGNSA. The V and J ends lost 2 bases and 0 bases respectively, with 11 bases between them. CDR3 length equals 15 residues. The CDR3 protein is CASSLKEYYSYEQYF. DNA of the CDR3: TGTGCCAGCAGCTTAAAGGAATATTACTCCTACGAGCAGTACTTC.